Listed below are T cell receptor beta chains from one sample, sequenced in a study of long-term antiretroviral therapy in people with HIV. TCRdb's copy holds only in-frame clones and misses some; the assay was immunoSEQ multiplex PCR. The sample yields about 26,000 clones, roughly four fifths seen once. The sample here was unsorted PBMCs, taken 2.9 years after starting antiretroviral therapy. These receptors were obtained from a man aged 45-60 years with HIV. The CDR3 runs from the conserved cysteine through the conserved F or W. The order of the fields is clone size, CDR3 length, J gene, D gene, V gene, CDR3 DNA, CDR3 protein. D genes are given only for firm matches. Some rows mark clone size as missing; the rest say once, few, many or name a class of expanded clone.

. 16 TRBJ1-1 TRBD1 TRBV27 TGTGCCAGCAGTTCCTGGACAGGGGGGAAGAACACTGAAGCTTTCTTT CASSSWTGGKNTEAFF
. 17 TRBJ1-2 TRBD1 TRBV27 TGTGCCAGCAGTTCTAGGGACAGGGAATACCTAGGTGATGGCTACACCTTC CASSSRDREYLGDGYTF
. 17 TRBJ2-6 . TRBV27 TGTGCCAGCAGTTTTTTGTACAGTCGGCTTGGCGCCAACGTCCTGACTTTC CASSFLYSRLGANVLTF
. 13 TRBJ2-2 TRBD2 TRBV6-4 TGTGCCAGCAGCGGGGGGGCCACCGGGGAGCTGTTTTTT CASSGGATGELFF
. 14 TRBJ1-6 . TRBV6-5 TGTGCCAGCAGTTACGACCGGGCTAATTCACCCCTCCACTTT CASSYDRANSPLHF
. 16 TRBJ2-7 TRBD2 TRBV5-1 TGCGCCAGCAGCTGGGGACTAGCGGGAGACTCCTACGAGCAGTACTTC CASSWGLAGDSYEQYF
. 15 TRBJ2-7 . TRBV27 TGTGCCAGCAGTTTATCAGTGTCTTCTGTGGACGAGCAGTACTTC CASSLSVSSVDEQYF
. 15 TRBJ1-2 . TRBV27 TGTGCCAGCAGCCTTAGGGTCGGACTTATCTATGGCTACACCTTC CASSLRVGLIYGYTF
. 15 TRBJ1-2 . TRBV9 TGTGCCAGCAGCCCCCGGTATGTGGTCCTTGATGGCTACACCTTC CASSPRYVVLDGYTF
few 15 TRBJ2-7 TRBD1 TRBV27 TGTGCCAGCAGTAATACAGGGGGCGCGTCGTACGAGCAGTACTTC CASSNTGGASYEQYF
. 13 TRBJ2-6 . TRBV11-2 TGTGCCAGCAGGGGGTCTGGGGCCAACGTCCTGACTTTC CASRGSGANVLTF